This T cell receptor beta chain is drawn from a study of human T cells and chemical hapten exposure. Points from the study as a whole: After DPC sensitization, TCRs above 1 in 1000 frequency showed no change.

TCRdb fed the RACE reads into MiXCR, producing one record per CDR3 protein. The table includes 380,000 or so distinct CDR3 sequences, more than 4.5% detected once. Germline V gene lookup returns CDR1 SGHTA and CDR2 FQGNSA. The V and J ends lost 5 bases and 4 bases respectively, with 14 bases between them. There are 14 residues in the CDR3. Time point noted: patch test 1, 2 weeks after DPC sensitization. Treatment given: therapeutic diphenylcyclopropenone sensitization with weekly scalp DPC. This clonotype was seen ten or more times. Antigen unknown. The chain joins TRBV7-2 to TRBJ1-2, with no clear D. The clonotype originates from a woman aged 45 to 65 with alopecia areata. Some clones in this sample may be carry-over from other donors' samples. This specimen was whole blood, taken in connection with sensitization to the hapten diphenylcyclopropenone (DPC). The CDR3 DNA sequence: TGTGCCAGCAGCCCGGTGCCCGATCGCTATGGCTACACCTTC. This codes for CASSPVPDRYGYTF. Filled out from reference TRBV7-2 and TRBJ1-2, the complete variable domain reads GAGVSQSPSNKVTEKGKDVELRCDPISGHTALYWYRQSLGQGLEFLIYFQGNSAPDKSGLPSDRFSAERTGGSVSTLTIQRTQQEDSAVYLCASSPVPDRYGYTFGSGTRLTVV.